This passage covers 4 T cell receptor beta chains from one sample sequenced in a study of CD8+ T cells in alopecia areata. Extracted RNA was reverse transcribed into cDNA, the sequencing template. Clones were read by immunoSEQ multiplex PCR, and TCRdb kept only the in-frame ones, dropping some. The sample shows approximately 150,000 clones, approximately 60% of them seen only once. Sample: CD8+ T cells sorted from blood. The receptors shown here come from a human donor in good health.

CDR3 sequence: CASRPAGGAEQYF. In DNA form, the CDR3 reads TGTGCCAGCAGACCAGCAGGGGGCGCCGAGCAGTACTTC. J is TRBJ2-7 and V is TRBV7-9; TRBD1 aligns across 8 bases. The CDR3 has 13 residues. Germline assignment: CDR1 SEHNR and CDR2 FQNEAQ (reference sequence). The junction had 7 bases not matched to a gene; V was cut back by 6 bases and J by 6 bases.

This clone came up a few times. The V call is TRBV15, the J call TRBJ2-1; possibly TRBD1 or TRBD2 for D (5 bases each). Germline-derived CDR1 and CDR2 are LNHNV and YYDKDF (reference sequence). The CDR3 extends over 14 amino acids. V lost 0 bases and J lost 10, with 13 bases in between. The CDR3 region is CATSRDRGTPEQFF. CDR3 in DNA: TGTGCCACCAGCAGAGATCGGGGCACCCCAGAGCAGTTCTTC.

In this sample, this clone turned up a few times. As DNA, the CDR3 is TGTGCCAGCGGGAGGAGTCTAGCGGGCCTAACAGATACGCAGTATTTT. It specifies CASGRSLAGLTDTQYF. The chain has TRBV7-6 and TRBJ2-3; 8 bases line up with TRBD2. V lost 8 bases and J lost 3; bases outside the gene matches: 13. Germline CDR1 SGHVS, CDR2 FNYEAQ. The CDR3 sequence is 16 residues long.

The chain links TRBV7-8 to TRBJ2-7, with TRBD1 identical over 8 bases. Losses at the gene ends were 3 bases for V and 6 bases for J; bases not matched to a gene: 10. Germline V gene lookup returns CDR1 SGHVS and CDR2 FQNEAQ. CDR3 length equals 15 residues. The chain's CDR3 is CASSLQGASTPEQYF. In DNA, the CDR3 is TGTGCCAGCAGCTTGCAGGGGGCGTCAACTCCCGAGCAGTACTTC.